This TCR beta chain was observed in a study of Ad26.COV2.S vaccination and SARS-CoV-2 variants. The assay was immunoSEQ multiplex PCR, and TCRdb's table has in-frame clones only and misses some. The table lists hundreds of thousands of clones, around 90% of them singletons. Treatment in this sample: roughly 19 received Ad26.COV2.S at low or high dose, single or two shots; several received placebo; per-sample allocation not given. All samples were drawn on day 63, counting from the first vaccine or placebo injection. The CDR3 spans 15 residues. Germline CDR1 and CDR2: MGHRA and YSYEKL. V shed 3 bases and J shed 1 base, with 11 bases lying between them.

This receptor was taken from a person aged 18 to 59 who received the Ad26.COV2.S COVID-19 vaccine or a placebo. The gene calls are TRBV4-1 and TRBJ2-3; D not certain. Sequencing was performed on peripheral blood, taken in a trial of Ad26.COV2.S vaccine versus placebo. The CDR3 bases are TGCGCCAGCAGCCACGTAGGAACCCGCACAGATACGCAGTATTTT. Protein sequence: CASSHVGTRTDTQYF.